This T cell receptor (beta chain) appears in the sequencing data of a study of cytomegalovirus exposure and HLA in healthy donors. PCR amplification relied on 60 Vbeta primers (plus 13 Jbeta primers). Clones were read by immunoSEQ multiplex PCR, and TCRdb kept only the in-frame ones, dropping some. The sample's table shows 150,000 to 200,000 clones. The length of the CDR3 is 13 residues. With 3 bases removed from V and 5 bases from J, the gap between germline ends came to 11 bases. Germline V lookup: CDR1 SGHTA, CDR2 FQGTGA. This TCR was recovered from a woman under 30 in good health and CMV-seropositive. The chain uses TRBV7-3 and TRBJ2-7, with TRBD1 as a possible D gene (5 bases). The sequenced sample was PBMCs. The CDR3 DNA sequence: TGTGCCAGCAGCTTCGGACATTCCGACGAGCAGTACTTC. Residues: CASSFGHSDEQYF.